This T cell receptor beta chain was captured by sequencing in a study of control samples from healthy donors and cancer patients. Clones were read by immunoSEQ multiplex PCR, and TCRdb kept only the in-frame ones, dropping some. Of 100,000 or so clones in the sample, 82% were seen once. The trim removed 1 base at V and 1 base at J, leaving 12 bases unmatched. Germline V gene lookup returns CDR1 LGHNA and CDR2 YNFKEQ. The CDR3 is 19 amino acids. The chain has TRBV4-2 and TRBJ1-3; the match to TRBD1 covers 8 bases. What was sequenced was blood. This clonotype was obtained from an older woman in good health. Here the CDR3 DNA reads TGTGCCAGCAGCCAAGCCCGCGACAGGGGAGTAGGGTCTGGAAACACCATATATTTT. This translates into CASSQARDRGVGSGNTIYF.